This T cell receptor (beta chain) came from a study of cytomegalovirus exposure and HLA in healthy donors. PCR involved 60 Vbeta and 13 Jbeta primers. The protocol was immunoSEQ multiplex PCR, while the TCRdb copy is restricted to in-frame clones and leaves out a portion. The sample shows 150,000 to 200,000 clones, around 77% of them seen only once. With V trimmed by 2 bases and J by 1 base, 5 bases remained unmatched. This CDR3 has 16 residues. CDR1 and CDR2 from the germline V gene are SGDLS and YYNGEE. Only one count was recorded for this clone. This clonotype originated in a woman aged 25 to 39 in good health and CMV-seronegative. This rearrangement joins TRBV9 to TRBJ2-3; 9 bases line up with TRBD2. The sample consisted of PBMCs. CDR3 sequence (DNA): TGTGCCAGCAGCGTCCTTAGCGGGGGCCGCACAGATACGCAGTATTTT. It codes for CASSVLSGGRTDTQYF.